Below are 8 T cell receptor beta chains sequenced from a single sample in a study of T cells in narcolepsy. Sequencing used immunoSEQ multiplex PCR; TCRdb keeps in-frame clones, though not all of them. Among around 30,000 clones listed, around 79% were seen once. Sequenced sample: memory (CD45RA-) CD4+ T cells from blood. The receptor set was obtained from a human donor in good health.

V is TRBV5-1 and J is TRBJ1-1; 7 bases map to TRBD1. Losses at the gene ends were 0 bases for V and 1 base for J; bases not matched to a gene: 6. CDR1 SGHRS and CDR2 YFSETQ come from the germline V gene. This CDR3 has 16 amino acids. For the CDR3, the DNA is TGCGCCAGCAGCTTGGGGGACAGACGAAGGAACACTGAAGCTTTCTTT. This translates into CASSLGDRRRNTEAFF.

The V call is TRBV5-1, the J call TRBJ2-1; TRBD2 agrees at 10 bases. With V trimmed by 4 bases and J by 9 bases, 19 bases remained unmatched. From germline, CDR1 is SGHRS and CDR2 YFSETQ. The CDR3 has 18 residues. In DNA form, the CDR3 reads TGCGCCAGCAGCCGCCTAGAAGCGGGAGGGCGGTTTGGCGGTGAGCAGTTCTTC. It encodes CASSRLEAGGRFGGEQFF. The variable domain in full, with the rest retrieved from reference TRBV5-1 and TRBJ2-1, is KAGVTQTPRYLIKTRGQQVTLSCSPISGHRSVSWYQQTPGQGLQFLFEYFSETQRNKGNFPGRFSGRQFSNSRSEMNVSTLELGDSALYLCASSRLEAGGRFGGEQFFGPGTRLTVL.

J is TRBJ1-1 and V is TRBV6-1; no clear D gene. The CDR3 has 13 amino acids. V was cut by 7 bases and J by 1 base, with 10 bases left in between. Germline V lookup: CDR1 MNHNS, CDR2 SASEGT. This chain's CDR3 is CASKERQNTEAFF. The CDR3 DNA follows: TGTGCCAGCAAGGAACGACAGAACACTGAAGCTTTCTTT.

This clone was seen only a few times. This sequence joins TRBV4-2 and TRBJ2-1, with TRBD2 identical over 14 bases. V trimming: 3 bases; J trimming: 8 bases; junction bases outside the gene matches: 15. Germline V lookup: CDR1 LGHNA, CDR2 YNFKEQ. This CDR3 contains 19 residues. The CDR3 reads CASSHLPLTSGRVRDEQFF. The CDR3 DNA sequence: TGTGCCAGCAGCCATCTCCCCCTGACTAGCGGGAGGGTTAGGGATGAGCAGTTCTTC.

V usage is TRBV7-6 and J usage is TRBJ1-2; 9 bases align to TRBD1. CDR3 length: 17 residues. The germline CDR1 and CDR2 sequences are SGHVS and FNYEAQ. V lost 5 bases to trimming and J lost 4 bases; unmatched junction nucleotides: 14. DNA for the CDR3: TGTGCCAGCAGCCTCATAACACAGGGGGCCAGAAGCTATGGCTACACCTTC. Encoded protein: CASSLITQGARSYGYTF.

CDR3 region: CASSVGTDLLYF. Written as DNA, the CDR3 is TGTGCCAGCAGTGTTGGGACAGACCTTCTTTACTTC. This chain links TRBV2 with TRBJ2-7, with 7 bases matching TRBD1. The V and J ends lost 4 bases and 13 bases, in that order; junction bases with no gene match: 10. Per germline, CDR1 SNHLY and CDR2 FYNNEI. This CDR3 is built from 12 residues.

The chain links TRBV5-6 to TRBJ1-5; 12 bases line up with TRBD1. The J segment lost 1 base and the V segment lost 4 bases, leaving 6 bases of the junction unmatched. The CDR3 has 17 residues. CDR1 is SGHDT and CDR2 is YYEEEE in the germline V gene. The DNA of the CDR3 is TGTGCCAGCAGCAGAACCGGGACAGGGGGCAGCAATCAGCCCCAGCATTTT. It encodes CASSRTGTGGSNQPQHF.

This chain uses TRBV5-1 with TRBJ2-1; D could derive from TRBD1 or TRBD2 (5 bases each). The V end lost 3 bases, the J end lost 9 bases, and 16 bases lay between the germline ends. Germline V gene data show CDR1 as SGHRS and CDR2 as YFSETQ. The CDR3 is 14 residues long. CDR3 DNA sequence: TGCGCCAGCAGCTGGACGGACGGGGCGGGTGAGCAGTTCTTC. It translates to CASSWTDGAGEQFF.